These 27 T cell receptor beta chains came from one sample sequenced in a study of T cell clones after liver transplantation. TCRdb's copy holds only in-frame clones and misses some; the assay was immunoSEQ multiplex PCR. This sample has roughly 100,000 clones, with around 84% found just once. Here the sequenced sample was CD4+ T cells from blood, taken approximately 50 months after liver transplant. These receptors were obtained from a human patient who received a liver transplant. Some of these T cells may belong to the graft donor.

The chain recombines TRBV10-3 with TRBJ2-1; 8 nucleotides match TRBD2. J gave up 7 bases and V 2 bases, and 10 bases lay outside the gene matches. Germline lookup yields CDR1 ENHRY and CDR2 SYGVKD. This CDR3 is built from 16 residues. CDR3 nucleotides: TGTGCCATCAGTGAGCCCGGGAGCGGGAGCGAAAATGAGCAGTTCTTC. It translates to CAISEPGSGSENEQFF.

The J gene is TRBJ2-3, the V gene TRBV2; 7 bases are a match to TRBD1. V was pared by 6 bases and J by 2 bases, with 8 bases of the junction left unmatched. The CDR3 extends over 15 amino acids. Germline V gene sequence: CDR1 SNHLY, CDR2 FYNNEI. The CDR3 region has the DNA TGTGCCAGCAGGGGGAACAGGGGCTCCACAGATACGCAGTATTTT. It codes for CASRGNRGSTDTQYF.

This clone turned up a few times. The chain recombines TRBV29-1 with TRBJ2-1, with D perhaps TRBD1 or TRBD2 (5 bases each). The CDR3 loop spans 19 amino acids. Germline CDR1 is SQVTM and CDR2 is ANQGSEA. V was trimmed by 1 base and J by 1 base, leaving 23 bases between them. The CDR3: CSVEGVRDGDQHSYNEQFF. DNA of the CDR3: TGCAGCGTTGAAGGGGTCAGGGACGGCGACCAACATTCCTACAATGAGCAGTTCTTC.

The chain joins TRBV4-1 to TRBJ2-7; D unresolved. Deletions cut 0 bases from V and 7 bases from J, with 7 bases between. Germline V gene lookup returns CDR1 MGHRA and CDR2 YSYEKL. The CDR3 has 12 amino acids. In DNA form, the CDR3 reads TGCGCCAGCAGCCAAGACCATTGGGAGCAGTACTTC. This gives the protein CASSQDHWEQYF.

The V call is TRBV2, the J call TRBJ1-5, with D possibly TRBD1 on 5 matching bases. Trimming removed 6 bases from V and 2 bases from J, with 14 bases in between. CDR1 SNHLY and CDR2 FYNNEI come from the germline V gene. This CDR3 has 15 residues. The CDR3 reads CASSYLGAGNQPQHF. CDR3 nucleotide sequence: TGTGCCAGCAGCTACCTCGGGGCCGGCAATCAGCCCCAGCATTTT.

The CDR3 spells CASSHTKNEQFF. As DNA, the CDR3 is TGTGCCAGCTCCCACACAAAGAATGAGCAGTTCTTC. The chain joins TRBV18 to TRBJ2-1; D gene unclear. CDR1 and CDR2 (germline): KGHSH, LQKENI. The CDR3 sequence is 12 residues long. Trimming left V 6 bases short and J 7 bases short, with 10 bases between.

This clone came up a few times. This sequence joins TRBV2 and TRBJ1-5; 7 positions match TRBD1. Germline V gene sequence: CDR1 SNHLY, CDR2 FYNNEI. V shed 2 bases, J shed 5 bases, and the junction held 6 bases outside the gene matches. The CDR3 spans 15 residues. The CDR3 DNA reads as TGTGCCAGCAGTGAAACAGGGGTGTCATATCAGCCCCAGCATTTT. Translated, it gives CASSETGVSYQPQHF. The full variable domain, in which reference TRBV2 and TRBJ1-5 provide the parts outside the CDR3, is EPEVTQTPSHQVTQMGQEVILRCVPISNHLYFYWYRQILGQKVEFLVSFYNNEISEKSEIFDDQFSVERPDGSNFTLKIRSTKLEDSAMYFCASSETGVSYQPQHFGDGTRLSIL.

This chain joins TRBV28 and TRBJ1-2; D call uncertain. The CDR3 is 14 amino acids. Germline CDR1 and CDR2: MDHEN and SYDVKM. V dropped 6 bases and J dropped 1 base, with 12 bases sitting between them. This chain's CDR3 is CASRQKYNNYGYTF. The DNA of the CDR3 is TGTGCCAGCAGGCAGAAATATAATAACTATGGCTACACCTTC.

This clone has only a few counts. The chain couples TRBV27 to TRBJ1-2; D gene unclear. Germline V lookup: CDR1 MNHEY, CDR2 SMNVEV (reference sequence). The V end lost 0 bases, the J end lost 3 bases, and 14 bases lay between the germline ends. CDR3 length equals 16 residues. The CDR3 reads CASSLSRTTMDYGYTF. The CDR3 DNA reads TGTGCCAGCAGTTTATCGCGGACCACAATGGACTATGGCTACACCTTC.

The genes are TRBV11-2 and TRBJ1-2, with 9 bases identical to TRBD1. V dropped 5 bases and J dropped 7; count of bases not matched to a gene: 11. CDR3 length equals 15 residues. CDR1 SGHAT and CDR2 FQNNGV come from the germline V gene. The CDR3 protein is CASSQSGQGSSGYTF. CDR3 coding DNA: TGTGCCAGCAGCCAATCGGGACAGGGCTCCAGTGGCTACACCTTC.

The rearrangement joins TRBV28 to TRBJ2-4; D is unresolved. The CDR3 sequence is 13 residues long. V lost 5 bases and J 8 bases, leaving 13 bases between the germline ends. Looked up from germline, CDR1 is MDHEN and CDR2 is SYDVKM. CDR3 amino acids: CASSPRYSDIQYF. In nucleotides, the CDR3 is TGTGCCAGCAGTCCCCGTTACAGCGACATTCAGTACTTC.

Here the CDR3 reads CASSYILAGGPINEQFF. The CDR3 region has the DNA TGCGCCAGCAGCTACATACTAGCGGGAGGGCCGATCAATGAGCAGTTCTTC. The V call is TRBV5-1, the J call TRBJ2-1; TRBD2 matches 13 bases. Germline V CDR1 and CDR2: SGHRS, YFSETQ. The V segment lost 3 bases and the J segment 6 bases; nucleotides outside the gene matches: 9. The length of the CDR3 is 17 residues. Looking up the rest from reference TRBV5-1 and TRBJ2-1 gives the full variable domain: KAGVTQTPRYLIKTRGQQVTLSCSPISGHRSVSWYQQTPGQGLQFLFEYFSETQRNKGNFPGRFSGRQFSNSRSEMNVSTLELGDSALYLCASSYILAGGPINEQFFGPGTRLTVL.

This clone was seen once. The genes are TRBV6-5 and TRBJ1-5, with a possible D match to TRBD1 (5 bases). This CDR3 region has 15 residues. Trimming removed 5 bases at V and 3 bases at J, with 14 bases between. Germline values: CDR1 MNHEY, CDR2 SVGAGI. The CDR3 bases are TGTGCCAGCAGTCAACGGGGACGCAACAATCAGCCCCAGCATTTT. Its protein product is CASSQRGRNNQPQHF.

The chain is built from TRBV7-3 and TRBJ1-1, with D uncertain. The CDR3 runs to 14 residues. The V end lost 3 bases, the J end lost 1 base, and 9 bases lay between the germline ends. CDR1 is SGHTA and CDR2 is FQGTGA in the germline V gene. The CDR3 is CASSFSPGNTEAFF. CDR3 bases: TGTGCCAGCAGCTTTTCCCCGGGGAACACTGAAGCTTTCTTT.

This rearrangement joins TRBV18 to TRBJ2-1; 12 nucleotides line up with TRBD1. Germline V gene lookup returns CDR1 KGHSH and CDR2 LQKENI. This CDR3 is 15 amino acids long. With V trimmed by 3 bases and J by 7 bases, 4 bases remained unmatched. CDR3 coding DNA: TGTGCCAGCTCACCGGGACAGGGGGCTAAGAATGAGCAGTTCTTC. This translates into CASSPGQGAKNEQFF.

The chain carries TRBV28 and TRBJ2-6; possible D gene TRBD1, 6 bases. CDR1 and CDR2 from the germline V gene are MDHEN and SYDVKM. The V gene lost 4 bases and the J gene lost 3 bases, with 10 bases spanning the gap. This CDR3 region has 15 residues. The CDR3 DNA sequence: TGTGCCAGCAGTTCCCAGGGGAGTGGGGCCAACGTCCTGACTTTC. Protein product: CASSSQGSGANVLTF.

The CDR3 DNA reads as TGTGCCAGCAGCAAACGGACTAGCGAAACCGGGGAGCTGTTTTTT. Translation: CASSKRTSETGELFF. This rearrangement joins TRBV7-2 to TRBJ2-2, with 9 bases lining up with TRBD2. J lost 5 bases, V lost 5 bases, and 6 bases had no gene match. CDR1 SGHTA and CDR2 FQGNSA come from the germline V gene. The CDR3 contains 15 residues.

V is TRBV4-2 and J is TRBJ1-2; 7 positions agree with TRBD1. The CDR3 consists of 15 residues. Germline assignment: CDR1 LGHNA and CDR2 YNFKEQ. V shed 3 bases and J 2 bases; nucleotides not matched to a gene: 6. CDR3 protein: CASSQSGTDNYGYTF. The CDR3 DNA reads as TGTGCCAGCAGCCAGTCCGGGACAGACAACTATGGCTACACCTTC.

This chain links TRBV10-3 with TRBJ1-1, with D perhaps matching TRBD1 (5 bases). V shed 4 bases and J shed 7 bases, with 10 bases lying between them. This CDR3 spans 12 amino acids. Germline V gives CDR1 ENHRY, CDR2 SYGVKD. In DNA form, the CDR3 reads TGTGCCATCAGTGGGGGGGGAAATGAAGCTTTCTTT. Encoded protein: CAISGGGNEAFF.

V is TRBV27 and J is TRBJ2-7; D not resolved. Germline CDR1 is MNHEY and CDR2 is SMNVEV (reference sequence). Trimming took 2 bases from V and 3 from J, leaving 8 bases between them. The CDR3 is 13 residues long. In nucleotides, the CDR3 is TGTGCCAGCAGTTTAGTGGACGGCTACGAGCAGTACTTC. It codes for CASSLVDGYEQYF.

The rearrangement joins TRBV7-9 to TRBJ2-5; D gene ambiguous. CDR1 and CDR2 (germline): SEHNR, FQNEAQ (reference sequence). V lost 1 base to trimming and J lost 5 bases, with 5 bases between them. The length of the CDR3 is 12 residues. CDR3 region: CASSLVSETQYF. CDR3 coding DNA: TGTGCCAGCAGCTTAGTTTCGGAGACCCAGTACTTC. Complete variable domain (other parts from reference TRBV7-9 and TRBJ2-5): DTGVSQNPRHKITKRGQNVTFRCDPISEHNRLYWYRQTLGQGPEFLTYFQNEAQLEKSRLLSDRFSAERPKGSFSTLEIQRTEQGDSAMYLCASSLVSETQYFGPGTRLLVL.

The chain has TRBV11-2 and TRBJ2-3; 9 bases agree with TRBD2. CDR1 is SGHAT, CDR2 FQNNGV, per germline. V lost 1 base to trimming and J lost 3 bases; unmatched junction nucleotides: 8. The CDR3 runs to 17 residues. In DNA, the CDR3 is TGTGCCAGCAGCTTAGCGGCTAGCGGGGTCGAGACAGATACGCAGTATTTT. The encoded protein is CASSLAASGVETDTQYF.

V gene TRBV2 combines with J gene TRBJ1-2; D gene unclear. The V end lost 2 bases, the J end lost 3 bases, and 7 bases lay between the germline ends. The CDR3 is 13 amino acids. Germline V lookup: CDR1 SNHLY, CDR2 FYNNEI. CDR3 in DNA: TGTGCCAGCAGTGAAACAGTCGACTATGGCTACACCTTC. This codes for CASSETVDYGYTF.

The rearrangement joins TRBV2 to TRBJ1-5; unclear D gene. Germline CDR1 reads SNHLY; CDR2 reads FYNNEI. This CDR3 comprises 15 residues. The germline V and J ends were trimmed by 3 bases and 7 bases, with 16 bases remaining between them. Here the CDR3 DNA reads TGTGCCAGCAGTGATGGTGGGGAGGGATGGCAGCCCCAGCATTTT. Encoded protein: CASSDGGEGWQPQHF.

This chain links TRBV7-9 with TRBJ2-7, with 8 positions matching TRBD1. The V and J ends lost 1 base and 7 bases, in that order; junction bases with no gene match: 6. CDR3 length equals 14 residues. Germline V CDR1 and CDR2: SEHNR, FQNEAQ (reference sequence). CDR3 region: CASSLVQGAGEQYF. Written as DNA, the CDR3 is TGTGCCAGCAGCTTAGTCCAGGGGGCAGGGGAGCAGTACTTC.

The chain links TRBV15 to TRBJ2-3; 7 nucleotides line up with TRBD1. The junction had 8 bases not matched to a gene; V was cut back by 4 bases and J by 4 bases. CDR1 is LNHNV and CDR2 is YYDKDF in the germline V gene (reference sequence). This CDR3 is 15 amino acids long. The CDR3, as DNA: TGTGCCACCAGCATAAGACAGGGTGTAGCAGATACGCAGTATTTT. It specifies CATSIRQGVADTQYF.

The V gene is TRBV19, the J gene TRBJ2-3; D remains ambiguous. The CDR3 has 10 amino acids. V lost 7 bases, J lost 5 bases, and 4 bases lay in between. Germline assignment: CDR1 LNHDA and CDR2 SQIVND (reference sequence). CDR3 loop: CASIEDTQYF. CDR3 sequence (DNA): TGTGCCAGTATAGAAGATACGCAGTATTTT. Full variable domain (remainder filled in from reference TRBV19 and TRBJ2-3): DGGITQSPKYLFRKEGQNVTLSCEQNLNHDAMYWYRQDPGQGLRLIYYSQIVNDFQKGDIAEGYSVSREKKESFPLTVTSAQKNPTAFYLCASIEDTQYFGPGTRLTVL.